This TCR beta chain was sequenced for a study of T cell repertoires in cytomegalovirus infection. The germline V gene encodes CDR1 SEHNR and CDR2 FQNEAQ (reference sequence). The ends were cut back, 4 bases at V and 4 bases at J, with 16 bases in the middle. The CDR3 runs to 15 residues. Each CDR3 protein gets one entry after TCRdb re-called the reads with MiXCR. This repertoire shows some 450,000 distinct CDR3 sequences, approximately 31% found once; its top ten account for roughly 15%. The chain couples TRBV7-9 to TRBJ2-5; D is unresolved. Sequencing was done on a sample of PBMCs. This sequence originates from a human donor in good health (CMV status not recorded). Some clones in this sample may be carry-over from other donors' samples. CDR3 nucleotide sequence: TGTGCCAGCAGCTCGAGTGGCTTTAATCGAGAGACCCAGTACTTC. Its protein is CASSSSGFNRETQYF.